This T cell receptor beta chain was documented in a study of blood T cell repertoires in COVID-19. The wider study: T cells, B-cell-depleted T cells, or PBMCs provided the cDNA or gDNA that served as material.

Authors' processing steps: The authors estimated nucleated cell counts from reference gene primer amplification. The repertoire was sequenced with immunoSEQ multiplex PCR; TCRdb's copy has only in-frame clones and lacks some. V and J calls and clone size follow that table, whereas D and trimming were derived from the DNA. The sample holds hundreds of thousands of clones, approximately 89% seen once. The CDR3 is 14 amino acids. Looked up from germline, CDR1 is LNHNV and CDR2 is YYDKDF (reference sequence). Trimming cost V 3 bases and J 8 bases, with 14 bases left between them. Sequencing was carried out using peripheral blood. This receptor was obtained from a woman aged 25 to 39 with COVID-19, enrolled during active disease. The V call is TRBV15, the J call TRBJ2-1; TRBD2 might be the D (6 bases). The CDR3 here is CATSRVAEVDEQFF. The CDR3 region has the DNA TGTGCCACCAGCAGGGTAGCGGAAGTCGATGAGCAGTTCTTC.